These T cell receptor beta chains were read from a single sample in a study of cytomegalovirus exposure and HLA in healthy donors. The assay was immunoSEQ multiplex PCR, and TCRdb's table has in-frame clones only and misses some. Here the sample spans 150,000 to 200,000 clones, 85% being singletons. Sequencing was done on a sample of PBMCs. These TCRs come from a woman between 50 and 59 years old in good health and CMV-seronegative. Each CDR3 is given with its conserved first and last residue. The D gene is left open where the match is weak. Not all rows give a size; the values are once, few, many and, for expanded clones, a class.

V gene: TRBV19
J gene: TRBJ2-7
clone size: -
D gene: TRBD1
CDR3 protein: CASSIIATGGTYEQYF
CDR3 DNA: TGTGCCAGTAGTATTATCGCGACAGGGGGAACCTACGAGCAGTACTTC

V gene: TRBV30
J gene: TRBJ1-1
clone size: -
D gene: TRBD1
CDR3 protein: CAWAQGRTEAFF
CDR3 DNA: TGTGCCTGGGCACAGGGGAGGACTGAAGCTTTCTTT

V gene: TRBV28
J gene: TRBJ2-3
clone size: -
D gene: TRBD2
CDR3 protein: CASSFSTSGARTDTQYF
CDR3 DNA: TGTGCCAGCAGTTTCTCCACTAGCGGAGCCCGAACAGATACGCAGTATTTT

V gene: TRBV28
J gene: TRBJ1-5
clone size: -
D gene: TRBD1
CDR3 protein: CASSPRTGFSQPQHF
CDR3 DNA: TGTGCCAGCAGTCCAAGGACAGGCTTCTCTCAGCCCCAGCATTTT

V gene: TRBV5-1
J gene: TRBJ2-3
clone size: -
D gene: TRBD2
CDR3 protein: CASSSTSGSPADTQYF
CDR3 DNA: TGCGCCAGCAGCTCGACTAGCGGCTCCCCCGCAGATACGCAGTATTTT

V gene: TRBV5-6
J gene: TRBJ2-1
clone size: -
D gene: -
CDR3 protein: CASSLAGLGEQFF
CDR3 DNA: TGTGCCAGCAGCTTGGCGGGACTCGGTGAGCAGTTCTTC

V gene: TRBV7-9
J gene: TRBJ2-3
clone size: -
D gene: -
CDR3 protein: CASSLGGVSTDTQYF
CDR3 DNA: TGTGCCAGCAGCTTAGGCGGGGTTAGCACAGATACGCAGTATTTT

V gene: TRBV6-5
J gene: TRBJ2-4
clone size: -
D gene: -
CDR3 protein: CASSSQDYLAKNIQYF
CDR3 DNA: TGTGCCAGCAGTTCCCAGGACTACCTAGCCAAAAACATTCAGTACTTC

V gene: TRBV6-6
J gene: TRBJ2-1
clone size: -
D gene: TRBD2
CDR3 protein: CASRWVVASGSDEQFF
CDR3 DNA: TGTGCCAGCAGGTGGGTCGTGGCTAGCGGGAGTGATGAGCAGTTCTTC

V gene: TRBV18
J gene: TRBJ2-5
clone size: few
D gene: -
CDR3 protein: CASSKGLQETQYF
CDR3 DNA: TGTGCCAGCTCAAAGGGACTGCAAGAGACCCAGTACTTC

V gene: TRBV6-1
J gene: TRBJ1-1
clone size: -
D gene: -
CDR3 protein: CASSNLGGNTEAFF
CDR3 DNA: TGTGCCAGCAGCAATCTAGGGGGGAACACTGAAGCTTTCTTT

V gene: TRBV25-1
J gene: TRBJ2-4
clone size: -
D gene: -
CDR3 protein: CASSEQGRNIQYF
CDR3 DNA: TGTGCCAGCAGTGAACAGGGTCGGAACATTCAGTACTTC

V gene: TRBV6-1
J gene: TRBJ2-7
clone size: -
D gene: TRBD2
CDR3 protein: CASSEGLAGSSYEQYF
CDR3 DNA: TGTGCCAGCAGTGAGGGACTAGCGGGTTCCTCCTACGAGCAGTACTTC

V gene: TRBV28
J gene: TRBJ1-3
clone size: -
D gene: -
CDR3 protein: CASSLTHGNTIYF
CDR3 DNA: TGTGCCAGCAGTTTAACTCATGGAAACACCATATATTTT